The 13 T cell receptor beta chains reported below all come from one sample, sequenced in a study of CD8+ T cells in alopecia areata. RNA was extracted and reverse transcribed into cDNA as the sequencing template. The table came from immunoSEQ multiplex PCR; TCRdb's copy has only in-frame clones and leaves some out. The table shows some 120,000 clones, with roughly 50% occurring only once. The sequenced sample consisted of NKG2D-low CD8+ T cells sorted from blood. These receptors all stem from a human donor with alopecia areata.

The chain has TRBV6-1 and TRBJ2-4, with D possibly matching TRBD2 (7 bases). Germline V lookup: CDR1 MNHNS, CDR2 SASEGT. Deletions cut 0 bases from V and 6 bases from J, with 12 bases between. The CDR3 length is 15 residues. CDR3 loop: CASSEAGGGSNIQYF. The DNA for the CDR3 is TGTGCCAGCAGTGAAGCGGGAGGGGGGTCAAACATTCAGTACTTC.

There are a few counts of this clone. The rearrangement uses TRBV25-1 and TRBJ1-1; D is ambiguous. CDR3 length: 12 amino acids. Trimming shortened V by 6 bases and J by 5 bases, and 10 bases separated the two germline ends. Germline V gene lookup returns CDR1 MGHDK and CDR2 SYGVNS. DNA of the CDR3: TGTGCCAGCAGGAGAAGTGAAACTGAAGCTTTCTTT. Translation gives CASRRSETEAFF.

The rearrangement links TRBV29-1 to TRBJ1-1; 9 bases align to TRBD1. V lost 3 bases, J lost 1 base, and 9 bases stayed unmatched. This CDR3 is 16 amino acids long. The germline CDR1 and CDR2 sequences are SQVTM and ANQGSEA. The CDR3 spells CSVEIRGQGPNTEAFF. CDR3 DNA sequence: TGCAGCGTTGAGATCAGGGGACAGGGACCGAACACTGAAGCTTTCTTT.

This rearrangement joins TRBV2 to TRBJ2-1; 10 bases align to TRBD2. Germline CDR1 reads SNHLY; CDR2 reads FYNNEI. The CDR3 length is 14 residues. J lost 3 bases, V lost 8 bases, and 4 bases had no gene match. DNA of the CDR3: TGTGCCAGCCTTACTAGCGGGGACTACAATGAGCAGTTCTTC. Protein product: CASLTSGDYNEQFF. The entire variable domain, with the rest obtained from reference TRBV2 and TRBJ2-1, is as follows: EPEVTQTPSHQVTQMGQEVILRCVPISNHLYFYWYRQILGQKVEFLVSFYNNEISEKSEIFDDQFSVERPDGSNFTLKIRSTKLEDSAMYFCASLTSGDYNEQFFGPGTRLTVL.

This sequence joins TRBV27 and TRBJ2-7, with 9 bases that match TRBD1. The length of the CDR3 is 14 residues. V lost 5 bases, J lost 3 bases, and 5 bases stayed unmatched. CDR1 MNHEY and CDR2 SMNVEV come from the germline V gene (reference sequence). CDR3 amino acids: CASSRDREDYEQYF. CDR3 nucleotides: TGTGCCAGCAGTAGGGACAGGGAGGACTACGAGCAGTACTTC.

The V call is TRBV2, the J call TRBJ2-1, with a possible D match to TRBD1 (6 bases). Trimming removed 6 bases at V and 5 bases at J, with 20 bases between. The germline V gene has CDR1 SNHLY and CDR2 FYNNEI. This CDR3 comprises 16 residues. In DNA form, the CDR3 reads TGTGCCAGCAGCGATACAGGGATGACTCCTGACAATGAGCAGTTCTTC. This codes for CASSDTGMTPDNEQFF.

This clone was observed a few times. The V call is TRBV27, the J call TRBJ2-2; D gene uncertain. V lost 2 bases and J 6 bases, leaving 4 bases between the germline ends. This CDR3 has 12 amino acids. The V gene's germline CDR1 is MNHEY and CDR2 SMNVEV (reference sequence). In nucleotides, the CDR3 is TGTGCCAGCAGTTTACGCCCCGGGGAGCTGTTTTTT. This gives the protein CASSLRPGELFF.

This rearrangement joins TRBV28 to TRBJ1-5, with D uncertain. The CDR3 contains 12 residues. The germline CDR1 and CDR2 sequences are MDHEN and SYDVKM. V lost 6 bases to trimming and J lost 6 bases, with 9 bases between them. The CDR3 region has the DNA TGTGCCAGCAGGGCAAATGCTCAGCCCCAGCATTTT. Amino acids: CASRANAQPQHF.

The rearrangement uses TRBV29-1 and TRBJ2-7; no reliable D call. The CDR3 has 11 amino acids. Trimming cost V 0 bases and J 3 bases, with 3 bases left between them. Germline assignment: CDR1 SQVTM and CDR2 ANQGSEA. This chain's CDR3 is CSVEERYEQYF. In nucleotides, the CDR3 is TGCAGCGTTGAAGAGCGCTACGAGCAGTACTTC.

V is TRBV2 and J is TRBJ2-5, with a tentative D call TRBD1 (7 bases). The CDR3 has 14 amino acids. Germline CDR1 SNHLY, CDR2 FYNNEI. Trimming left V 6 bases short and J 9 bases short, with 20 bases between. DNA of the CDR3: TGTGCCAGCAGGGAGGGGGCCGGGACAAAGCCCCAGTACTTC. Its translation: CASREGAGTKPQYF.

To note about this clone: In the same sample, other DNA sequences code for this CDR3. V usage is TRBV29-1 and J usage is TRBJ2-1; D is undetermined. The V end lost 1 base, the J end lost 4 bases, and 2 bases lay between the germline ends. The CDR3 runs to 11 residues. CDR1 and CDR2 (germline): SQVTM, ANQGSEA. Written as DNA, the CDR3 is TGCAGCGTTGAAGTTTACAATGAGCAGTTCTTC. Protein: CSVEVYNEQFF.

The CDR3 sequence: CASSLLTGETQYF. CDR3 DNA sequence: TGTGCCAGCAGCTTATTGACTGGCGAGACCCAGTACTTC. This chain joins TRBV7-9 and TRBJ2-5; the D is unclear. Germline CDR1 is SEHNR and CDR2 is FQNEAQ (reference sequence). V lost 2 bases and J 5 bases, leaving 9 bases between the germline ends. The CDR3 is 13 residues long.

This rearrangement joins TRBV25-1 to TRBJ1-2; no clear D gene. Germline V gives CDR1 MGHDK, CDR2 SYGVNS. CDR3 length equals 14 residues. V lost 8 bases to trimming and J lost 6 bases, with 19 bases between them. Here the CDR3 DNA reads TGTGCCAGCCGACCTCCTTGGCTGGAGGATGGCTACACCTTC. This sequence encodes CASRPPWLEDGYTF.